This entry is about one T cell receptor beta chain. This clonotype came up a few times. Its antigen remains unidentified. No quality values exist for individual bases; no much larger clone is one base distant. This sample is drawn from a study of T cell repertoires in cytomegalovirus infection (dated by TCRdb to about 2019). Turning to the overall study: The HLA type of each donor mattered for the analysis, because public TCR beta signatures pointed to carriage of CMV infection along with the matching HLA type. Overall study outcomes, separate from this receptor: Cumulative frequency of public TCR beta family members discriminated carriers of CMV infection plus the relevant HLA type in this cohort and an independent roughly 330-donor cohort. The ex vivo response was dominated by HLA-C-restricted CMV-specific TCR beta clonotypes, which also provided the single most frequent clonotype in two of eight donors.

There are 14 amino acids in the CDR3, from cysteine to phenylalanine inclusive. The CDR3 DNA has 42 bases and is translated from base 1. Trimming at the junction amounts to 6 bases on V and 1 base on J, and the germline ends lie 12 bases apart. The germline V gene encodes CDR1 SEHNR and CDR2 FQNEAQ (reference sequence). Sequencer: Illumina HiSeq 1500. The public sequencing data were trimmed at Q25 with fastp and processed into clonotypes with MiXCR by TCRdb, which kept only in-frame beta chains. CDR3 protein sequences are deduplicated, and each keeps its most common genes and DNA. The sample contains roughly 600,000 distinct CDR3 sequences, 24% of them found a single time. 7.5% to 9% of the sample goes to the ten largest clones.

The rearranged segments are TRBV7-9 and TRBJ2-5; TRBD1 is a weak D gene call, 7 bases matching. The sequence came from a human donor in good health (CMV status not recorded). Some clones in this sample may be carry-over from other donors' samples. Source material: CD8+ T cells from PBMCs. CDR3 reads: CASRPGGIQETQYF. The DNA reads TGTGCCAGCAGACCAGGGGGGATCCAAGAGACCCAGTACTTC. The variable domain in full, with residues beyond the CDR3 obtained from the reference TRBV7-9 and TRBJ2-5 genes, is DTGVSQNPRHKITKRGQNVTFRCDPISEHNRLYWYRQTLGQGPEFLTYFQNEAQLEKSRLLSDRFSAERPKGSFSTLEIQRTEQGDSAMYLCASRPGGIQETQYFGPGTRLLVL.